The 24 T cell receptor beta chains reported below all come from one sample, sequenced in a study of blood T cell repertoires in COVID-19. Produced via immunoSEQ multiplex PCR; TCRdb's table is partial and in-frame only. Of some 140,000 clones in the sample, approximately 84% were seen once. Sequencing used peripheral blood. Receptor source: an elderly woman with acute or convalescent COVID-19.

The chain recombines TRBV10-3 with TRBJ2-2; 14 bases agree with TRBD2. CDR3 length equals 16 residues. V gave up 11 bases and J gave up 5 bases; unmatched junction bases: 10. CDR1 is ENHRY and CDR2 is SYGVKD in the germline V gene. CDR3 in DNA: TGTGCCTCAACCCGGGGACTAGCGGGAGTGACCGGGGAGCTGTTTTTT. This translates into CASTRGLAGVTGELFF.

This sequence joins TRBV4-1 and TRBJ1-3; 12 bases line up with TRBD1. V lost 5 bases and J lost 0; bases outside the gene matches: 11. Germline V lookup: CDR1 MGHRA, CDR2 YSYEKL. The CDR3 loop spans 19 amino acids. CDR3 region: CASSSRTGTGGFSGNTIYF. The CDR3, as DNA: TGCGCCAGCAGCTCCCGGACCGGGACAGGGGGCTTCTCTGGAAACACCATATATTTT.

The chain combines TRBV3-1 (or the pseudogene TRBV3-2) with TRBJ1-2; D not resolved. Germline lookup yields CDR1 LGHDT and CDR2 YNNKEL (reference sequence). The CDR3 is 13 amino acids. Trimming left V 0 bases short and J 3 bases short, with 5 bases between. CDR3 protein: CASSQDYDYGYTF. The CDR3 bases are TGTGCCAGCAGCCAAGATTATGACTATGGCTACACCTTC.

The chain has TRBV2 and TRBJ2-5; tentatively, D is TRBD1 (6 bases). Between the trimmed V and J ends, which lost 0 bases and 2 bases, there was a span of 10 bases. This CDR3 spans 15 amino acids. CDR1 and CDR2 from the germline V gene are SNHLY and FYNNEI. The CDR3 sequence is CASSEAGQGQETQYF. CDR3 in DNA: TGTGCCAGCAGTGAAGCGGGTCAGGGGCAAGAGACCCAGTACTTC. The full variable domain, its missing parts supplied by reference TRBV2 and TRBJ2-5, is EPEVTQTPSHQVTQMGQEVILRCVPISNHLYFYWYRQILGQKVEFLVSFYNNEISEKSEIFDDQFSVERPDGSNFTLKIRSTKLEDSAMYFCASSEAGQGQETQYFGPGTRLLVL.

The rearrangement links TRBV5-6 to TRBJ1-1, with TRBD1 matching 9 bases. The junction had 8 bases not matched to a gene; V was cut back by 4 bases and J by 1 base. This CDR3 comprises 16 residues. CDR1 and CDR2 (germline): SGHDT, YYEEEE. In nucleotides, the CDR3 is TGTGCCAGCAGCCCCGGGACAGGGAGGGGGAACACTGAAGCTTTCTTT. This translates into CASSPGTGRGNTEAFF.

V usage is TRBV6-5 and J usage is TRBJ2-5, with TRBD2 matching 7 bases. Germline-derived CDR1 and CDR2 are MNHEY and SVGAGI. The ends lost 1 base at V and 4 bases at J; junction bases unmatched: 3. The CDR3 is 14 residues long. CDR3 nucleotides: TGTGCCAGCAGTTACTTGGGGGGGGGAGAGACCCAGTACTTC. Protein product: CASSYLGGGETQYF.

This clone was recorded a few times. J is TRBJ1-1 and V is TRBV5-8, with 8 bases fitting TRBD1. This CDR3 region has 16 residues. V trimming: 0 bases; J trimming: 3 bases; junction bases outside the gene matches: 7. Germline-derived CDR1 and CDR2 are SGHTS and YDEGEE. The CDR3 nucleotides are TGTGCCAGCAGCTTGGGGGCAGGGGGCGCCGACACTGAAGCTTTCTTT. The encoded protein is CASSLGAGGADTEAFF.

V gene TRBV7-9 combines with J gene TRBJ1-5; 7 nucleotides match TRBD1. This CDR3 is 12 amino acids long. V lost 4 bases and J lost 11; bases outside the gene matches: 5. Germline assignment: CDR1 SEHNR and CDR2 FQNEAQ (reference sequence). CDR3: CASSSTGTAQHF. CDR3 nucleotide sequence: TGTGCCAGCAGCTCCACCGGGACAGCCCAGCATTTT. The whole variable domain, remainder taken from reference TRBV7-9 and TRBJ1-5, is DTGVSQNPRHKITKRGQNVTFRCDPISEHNRLYWYRQTLGQGPEFLTYFQNEAQLEKSRLLSDRFSAERPKGSFSTLEIQRTEQGDSAMYLCASSSTGTAQHFGDGTRLSIL.

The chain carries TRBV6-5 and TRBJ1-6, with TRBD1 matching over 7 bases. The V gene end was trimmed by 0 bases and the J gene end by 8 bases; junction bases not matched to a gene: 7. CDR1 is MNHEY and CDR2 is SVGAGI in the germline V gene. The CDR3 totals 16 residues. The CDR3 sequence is CASSYSGQLWDSPLHF. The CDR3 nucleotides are TGTGCCAGCAGTTACTCGGGACAGCTTTGGGATTCACCCCTCCACTTT.

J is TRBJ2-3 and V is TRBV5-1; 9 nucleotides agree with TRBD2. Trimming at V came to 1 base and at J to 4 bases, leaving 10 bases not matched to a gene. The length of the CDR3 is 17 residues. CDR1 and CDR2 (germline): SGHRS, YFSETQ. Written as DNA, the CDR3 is TGCGCCAGCAGCTTGAGCGGCGGGGGGGCCGGGGCAGATACGCAGTATTTT. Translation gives CASSLSGGGAGADTQYF.

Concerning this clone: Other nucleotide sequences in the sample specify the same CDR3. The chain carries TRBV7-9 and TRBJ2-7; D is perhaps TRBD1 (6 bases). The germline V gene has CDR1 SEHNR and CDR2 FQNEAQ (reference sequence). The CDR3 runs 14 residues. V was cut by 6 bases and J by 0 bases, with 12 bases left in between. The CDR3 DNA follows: TGTGCCAGCAGTCCTACAGGGAGCTCCTACGAGCAGTACTTC. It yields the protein CASSPTGSSYEQYF. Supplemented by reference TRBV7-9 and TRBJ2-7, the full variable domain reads DTGVSQNPRHKITKRGQNVTFRCDPISEHNRLYWYRQTLGQGPEFLTYFQNEAQLEKSRLLSDRFSAERPKGSFSTLEIQRTEQGDSAMYLCASSPTGSSYEQYFGPGTRLTVT.

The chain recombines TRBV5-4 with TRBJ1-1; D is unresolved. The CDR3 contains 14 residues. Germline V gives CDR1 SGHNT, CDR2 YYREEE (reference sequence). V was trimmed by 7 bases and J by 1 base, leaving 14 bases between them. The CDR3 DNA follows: TGTGCCAGCGGGGTATCCGGGAAGAACACTGAAGCTTTCTTT. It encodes CASGVSGKNTEAFF.

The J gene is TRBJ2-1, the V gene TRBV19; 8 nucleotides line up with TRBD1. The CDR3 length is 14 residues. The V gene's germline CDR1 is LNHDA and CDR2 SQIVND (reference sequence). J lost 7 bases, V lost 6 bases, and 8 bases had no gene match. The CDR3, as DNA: TGTGCCAGTAGCAACCAGGGGGCGCGAAATGAGCAGTTCTTC. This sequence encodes CASSNQGARNEQFF.

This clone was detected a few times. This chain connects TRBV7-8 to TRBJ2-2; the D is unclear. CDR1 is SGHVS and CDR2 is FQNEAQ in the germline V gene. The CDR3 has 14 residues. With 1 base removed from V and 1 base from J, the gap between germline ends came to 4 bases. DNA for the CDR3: TGTGCCAGCAGCTTAGGACAGAACACCGGGGAGCTGTTTTTT. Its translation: CASSLGQNTGELFF.

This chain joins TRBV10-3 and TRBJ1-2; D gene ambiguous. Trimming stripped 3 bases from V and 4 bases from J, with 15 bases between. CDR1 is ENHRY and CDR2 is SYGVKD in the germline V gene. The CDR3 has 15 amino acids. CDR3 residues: CAISEPGGVFYGYTF. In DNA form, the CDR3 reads TGTGCCATCAGTGAACCCGGCGGCGTTTTCTATGGCTACACCTTC.

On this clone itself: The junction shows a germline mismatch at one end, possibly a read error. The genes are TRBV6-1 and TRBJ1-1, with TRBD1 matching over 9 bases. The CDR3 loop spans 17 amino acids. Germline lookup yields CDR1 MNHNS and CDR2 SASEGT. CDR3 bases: TGTGCCAGCAGCGAAGCAGGGGGACAGGGCCGGGGGACTGAAGCTTTCTTT. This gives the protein CASSEAGGQGRGTEAFF.

The chain's CDR3 is CASSGDRTYEQYF. CDR3 bases: TGTGCCAGCAGTGGGGACAGGACCTACGAGCAGTACTTC. This chain uses TRBV7-2 with TRBJ2-7; the match to TRBD1 covers 8 bases. V trimming: 6 bases; J trimming: 2 bases; junction bases outside the gene matches: 3. The length of the CDR3 is 13 residues. Germline CDR1 reads SGHTA; CDR2 reads FQGNSA.

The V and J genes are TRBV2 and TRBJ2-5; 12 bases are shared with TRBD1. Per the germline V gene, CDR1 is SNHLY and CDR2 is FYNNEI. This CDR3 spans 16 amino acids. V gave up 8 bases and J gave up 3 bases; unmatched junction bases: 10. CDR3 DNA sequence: TGTGCCAGCCTAAAGGGACAGGGGGCGGTTGAAGAGACCCAGTACTTC. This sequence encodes CASLKGQGAVEETQYF. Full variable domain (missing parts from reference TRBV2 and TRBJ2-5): EPEVTQTPSHQVTQMGQEVILRCVPISNHLYFYWYRQILGQKVEFLVSFYNNEISEKSEIFDDQFSVERPDGSNFTLKIRSTKLEDSAMYFCASLKGQGAVEETQYFGPGTRLLVL.

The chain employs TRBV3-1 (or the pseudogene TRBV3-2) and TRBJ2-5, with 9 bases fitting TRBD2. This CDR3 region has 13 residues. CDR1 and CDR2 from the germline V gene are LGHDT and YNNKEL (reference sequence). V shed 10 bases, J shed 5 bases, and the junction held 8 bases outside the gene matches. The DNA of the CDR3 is TGTGCCACCCGAGCGGGGGGACGGGAGACCCAGTACTTC. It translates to CATRAGGRETQYF.

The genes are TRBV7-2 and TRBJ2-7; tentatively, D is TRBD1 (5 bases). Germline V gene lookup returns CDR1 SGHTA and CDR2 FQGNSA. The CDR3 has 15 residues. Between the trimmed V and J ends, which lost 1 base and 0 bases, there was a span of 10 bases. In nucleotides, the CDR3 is TGTGCCAGCAGCTTAGGCCCGACAGTCTCCTACGAGCAGTACTTC. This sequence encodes CASSLGPTVSYEQYF.

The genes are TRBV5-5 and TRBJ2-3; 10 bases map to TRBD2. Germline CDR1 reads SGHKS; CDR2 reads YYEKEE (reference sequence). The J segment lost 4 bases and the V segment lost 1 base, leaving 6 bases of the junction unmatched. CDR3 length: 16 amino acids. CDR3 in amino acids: CASSLLLAGVSDTQYF. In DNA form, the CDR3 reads TGTGCCAGCAGCTTGCTTCTAGCGGGAGTTTCAGATACGCAGTATTTT.

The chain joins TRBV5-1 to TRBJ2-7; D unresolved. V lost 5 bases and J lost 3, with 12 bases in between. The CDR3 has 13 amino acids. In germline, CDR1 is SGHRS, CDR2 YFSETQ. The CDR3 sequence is CASSKALLYEQYF. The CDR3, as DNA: TGCGCCAGCAGTAAAGCCCTCCTCTACGAGCAGTACTTC. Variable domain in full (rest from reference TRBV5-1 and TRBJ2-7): KAGVTQTPRYLIKTRGQQVTLSCSPISGHRSVSWYQQTPGQGLQFLFEYFSETQRNKGNFPGRFSGRQFSNSRSEMNVSTLELGDSALYLCASSKALLYEQYFGPGTRLTVT.

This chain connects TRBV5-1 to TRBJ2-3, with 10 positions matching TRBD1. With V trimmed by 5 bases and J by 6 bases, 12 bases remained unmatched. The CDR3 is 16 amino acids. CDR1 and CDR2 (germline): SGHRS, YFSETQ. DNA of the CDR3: TGCGCCAGCAGTTCGGGGGGACAGGGGCGATGGGATACGCAGTATTTT. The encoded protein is CASSSGGQGRWDTQYF.

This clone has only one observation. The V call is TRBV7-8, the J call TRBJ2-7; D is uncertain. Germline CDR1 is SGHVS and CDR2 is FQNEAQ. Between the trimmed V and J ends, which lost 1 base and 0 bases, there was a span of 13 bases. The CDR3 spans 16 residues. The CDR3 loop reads CASSLGSVGGSYEQYF. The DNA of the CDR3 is TGTGCCAGCAGCTTAGGGTCGGTCGGCGGCTCCTACGAGCAGTACTTC. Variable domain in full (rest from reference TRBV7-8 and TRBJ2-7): GAGVSQSPRYKVAKRGQDVALRCDPISGHVSLFWYQQALGQGPEFLTYFQNEAQLDKSGLPSDRFFAERPEGSVSTLKIQRTQQEDSAVYLCASSLGSVGGSYEQYFGPGTRLTVT.